Listed below are T cell receptor beta chains from one sample, sequenced in a study of T cell responses to AZD1222 COVID-19 vaccine. Method: immunoSEQ multiplex PCR; TCRdb's copy keeps in-frame clones and lacks some. This table has tens of thousands of clones, around 80% appearing once. Sequenced material: peripheral blood, taken on day 0 of AZD1222 vaccination. The receptors come from an adult in good health. CDR3s include the opening cysteine and the closing phenylalanine or tryptophan. D genes are given only for firm matches. Only some rows state a clone size, as once, few, many or a class for expanded clones.

DNA: TGCGCCAGCAGCTTGGAGGGTTTCCAAGAGCAGTTCTTC
CDR3: CASSLEGFQEQFF
V: TRBV5-1
J: TRBJ2-1
D: NA
size: NA

DNA: TGTGCCACCAGTGACCACATCGGTCGGCGGGCTTTCTTT
CDR3: CATSDHIGRRAFF
V: TRBV24-1
J: TRBJ1-1
D: NA
size: NA

DNA: TGTGCCAGTACCCGGGACATATATAATTCACCCCTCCACTTT
CDR3: CASTRDIYNSPLHF
V: TRBV19
J: TRBJ1-6
D: NA
size: NA

DNA: TGTGCCAGCAGTGAACCTAGAAGTCCCGAGCCCCAGCATTTT
CDR3: CASSEPRSPEPQHF
V: TRBV6-1
J: TRBJ1-5
D: NA
size: few

DNA: TGTGCCAGCAGCTTGTCTCCGAGGTCTGGAAACACCATATATTTT
CDR3: CASSLSPRSGNTIYF
V: TRBV5-5
J: TRBJ1-3
D: NA
size: NA

DNA: TGTGCCAGCAGCTTAACTCCCGGACTAGCGGGGGACACAGATACGCAGTATTTT
CDR3: CASSLTPGLAGDTDTQYF
V: TRBV7-3
J: TRBJ2-3
D: TRBD2
size: NA

DNA: TGCGCCAGCAGTGAGGCAGGGGGCGGTCGTGGCTACACCTTC
CDR3: CASSEAGGGRGYTF
V: TRBV10-2
J: TRBJ1-2
D: TRBD1
size: NA

DNA: TGTGCCACCAGCGAGGACAGGGGGTATGGCTACACCTTC
CDR3: CATSEDRGYGYTF
V: TRBV15
J: TRBJ1-2
D: TRBD1
size: few

DNA: TGTGCCACCAGTGATTGGCGTGGCTACACCTTC
CDR3: CATSDWRGYTF
V: TRBV24-1
J: TRBJ1-2
D: NA
size: once

DNA: TGTGCCAGCAGCTTGCCCCCGGACAGGGAGGCTGAAGCTTTCTTT
CDR3: CASSLPPDREAEAFF
V: TRBV7-8
J: TRBJ1-1
D: TRBD1
size: NA

DNA: TGTGCCAGCAGTGCATCCTCCGGGACAGGGAGCTCCGCTGAAGCTTTCTTT
CDR3: CASSASSGTGSSAEAFF
V: TRBV6-1
J: TRBJ1-1
D: TRBD1
size: NA

DNA: TGTGCCAGCAGCTTAGCGGGACAGGTGGGAGGCTACACCTTC
CDR3: CASSLAGQVGGYTF
V: TRBV7-2
J: TRBJ1-2
D: TRBD1
size: NA

DNA: TGTGCCAGCAGCTTGGTTTTAGCGGGAGCTAATGAGCAGTTCTTC
CDR3: CASSLVLAGANEQFF
V: TRBV5-8
J: TRBJ2-1
D: TRBD2
size: NA

DNA: TGTGCCTGGAGTGAACAGGGGGCGGTGGGTGAGCAGTTCTTC
CDR3: CAWSEQGAVGEQFF
V: TRBV30
J: TRBJ2-1
D: TRBD1
size: NA

DNA: TGCGCCAGCAGCTTGGGCGCGTTCGGTAATTCACCCCTCCACTTT
CDR3: CASSLGAFGNSPLHF
V: TRBV5-1
J: TRBJ1-6
D: NA
size: NA

DNA: TGTGCCAGCAGCCCCGGACAGGGGAACACCATATATTTT
CDR3: CASSPGQGNTIYF
V: TRBV7-2
J: TRBJ1-3
D: TRBD1
size: few

DNA: TGTGCCAGCAGCTTAGCGGGAGAGTGGGACAATGAGCAGTTCTTC
CDR3: CASSLAGEWDNEQFF
V: TRBV7-9
J: TRBJ2-1
D: NA
size: NA

DNA: TGTGCCAGCAGCGAGCCAACTTCAGGGGGAAGTAATTCACCCCTCCACTTT
CDR3: CASSEPTSGGSNSPLHF
V: TRBV9
J: TRBJ1-6
D: TRBD1
size: NA

DNA: TGCGCCAGCAGCTGGGGCCCAGGGGGGATAGCTAACTATGGCTACACCTTC
CDR3: CASSWGPGGIANYGYTF
V: TRBV5-1
J: TRBJ1-2
D: TRBD1
size: NA

DNA: TGCAGCGTTGAAGATGGCAGGGCCGGTAACTATGGCTACACCTTC
CDR3: CSVEDGRAGNYGYTF
V: TRBV29-1
J: TRBJ1-2
D: NA
size: few

DNA: TGTGCCAGCAGTCCCAACCAAGGACAGCCCCAGCATTTT
CDR3: CASSPNQGQPQHF
V: TRBV7-3
J: TRBJ1-5
D: NA
size: NA

DNA: TGTGCCAGTAGTCAAACCTTTAGCAATCAGCCCCAGCATTTT
CDR3: CASSQTFSNQPQHF
V: TRBV19
J: TRBJ1-5
D: NA
size: NA

DNA: TGTGCCAGCAGGTTGGGGGAACGAGGCACTGAAGCTTTCTTT
CDR3: CASRLGERGTEAFF
V: TRBV7-8
J: TRBJ1-1
D: NA
size: NA

DNA: TGCAGCGTTGAAGATAGGGAGTATTGGGGGCGTTGGACTGAAGCTTTCTTT
CDR3: CSVEDREYWGRWTEAFF
V: TRBV29-1
J: TRBJ1-1
D: NA
size: NA

DNA: TGTGCCTGGAGTGGTGGGGGCACTCAGCCCCAGCATTTT
CDR3: CAWSGGGTQPQHF
V: TRBV30
J: TRBJ1-5
D: NA
size: few

DNA: TGTGCCAGCAGCTCGACTTTGAGCTCCTACAATGAGCAGTTCTTC
CDR3: CASSSTLSSYNEQFF
V: TRBV7-3
J: TRBJ2-1
D: NA
size: NA

DNA: TGTGCCAGCAGCGGAGAGAGCGGGAGAAGGTCCTACAATGAGCAGTTCTTC
CDR3: CASSGESGRRSYNEQFF
V: TRBV7-9
J: TRBJ2-1
D: TRBD2
size: medium-sized

DNA: TGTGCCAGCAGTGGAACGGGACAGGGGTTATCCTACTATGGCTACACCTTC
CDR3: CASSGTGQGLSYYGYTF
V: TRBV6-1
J: TRBJ1-2
D: TRBD1
size: few

DNA: TGTGCCAGCAGGGGGGGGGCAGATACGCAGTATTTT
CDR3: CASRGGADTQYF
V: TRBV6-5
J: TRBJ2-3
D: TRBD2
size: NA

DNA: TGTGCCAGCAGTGACTCGACAGGGGGCAATGAGCAGTTCTTC
CDR3: CASSDSTGGNEQFF
V: TRBV6-4
J: TRBJ2-1
D: TRBD1
size: few

DNA: TGTGCCAGCAGACCGGGAGGTTCAAGTCAGCCCCAGCATTTT
CDR3: CASRPGGSSQPQHF
V: TRBV27
J: TRBJ1-5
D: NA
size: NA

DNA: TGTGCCACCAGTGATTACAGGGGGGATGAGCAGTTCTTC
CDR3: CATSDYRGDEQFF
V: TRBV24-1
J: TRBJ2-1
D: TRBD1
size: NA

DNA: TGCGCCAGCAGCTTGGAAATGGCCGGGTACGAGCAGTACTTC
CDR3: CASSLEMAGYEQYF
V: TRBV5-1
J: TRBJ2-7
D: NA
size: medium-sized

DNA: TGCAGTGCTAGTCAGGGGGCTGGTGGAAACACCATATATTTT
CDR3: CSASQGAGGNTIYF
V: TRBV20-1
J: TRBJ1-3
D: TRBD1
size: NA

DNA: TGTGCCAGCAGCTTAAGGGTGTCAGAGACCCAGTACTTC
CDR3: CASSLRVSETQYF
V: TRBV7-2
J: TRBJ2-5
D: NA
size: NA

DNA: TGTGCCACCCGATCCACCACCGGGATGAACACTGAAGCTTTCTTT
CDR3: CATRSTTGMNTEAFF
V: TRBV24-1
J: TRBJ1-1
D: NA
size: NA

DNA: TGTGCCAGTAGTATTGGCGGGGGTGGCTCCTACGAGCAGTACTTC
CDR3: CASSIGGGGSYEQYF
V: TRBV19
J: TRBJ2-7
D: TRBD2
size: NA

DNA: TGTGCCTGGAGGGAGGGACGACAGGGGGCCAAAGGTGATAATTCACCCCTCCACTTT
CDR3: CAWREGRQGAKGDNSPLHF
V: TRBV30
J: TRBJ1-6
D: TRBD1
size: NA

DNA: TGTGCCAGCAGGGGTAGGACTAGCGGGGACACAGATACGCAGTATTTT
CDR3: CASRGRTSGDTDTQYF
V: TRBV7-9
J: TRBJ2-3
D: TRBD2
size: NA

DNA: TGTGCCAGCAGAGAGACGACAGGGCGGCCACTGGAGTTCTTC
CDR3: CASRETTGRPLEFF
V: TRBV7-2
J: TRBJ2-1
D: TRBD1
size: NA

DNA: TGCAGCGTTGAAAGAGCCGGCTACGAGCAGTACTTC
CDR3: CSVERAGYEQYF
V: TRBV29-1
J: TRBJ2-7
D: NA
size: NA

DNA: TGTGCCAGCAGCCATACAGGGAGAATGAACACTGAAGCTTTCTTT
CDR3: CASSHTGRMNTEAFF
V: TRBV4-2
J: TRBJ1-1
D: NA
size: few

DNA: TGTGCCAGCAGCCAAGGAGGGACCCAAGAGACCCAGTACTTC
CDR3: CASSQGGTQETQYF
V: TRBV3-1/TRBV3-2
J: TRBJ2-5
D: NA
size: once

DNA: TGTGCCAGCAGCACGGGACAGGTAAATCAGCCCCAGCATTTT
CDR3: CASSTGQVNQPQHF
V: TRBV28
J: TRBJ1-5
D: TRBD1
size: NA

DNA: TGTGCCAGCAGTCGACTAGCGGGAGACGAGCAGTTCTTC
CDR3: CASSRLAGDEQFF
V: TRBV3-1/TRBV3-2
J: TRBJ2-1
D: TRBD2
size: NA

DNA: TGTGCCAGCAGCCGAGAGGGAGGAAACTATGGCTACACCTTC
CDR3: CASSREGGNYGYTF
V: TRBV11-2
J: TRBJ1-2
D: NA
size: NA

DNA: TGTGCCAGCAGCTGGGTGTCCTACGAGCAGTACTTC
CDR3: CASSWVSYEQYF
V: TRBV11-2
J: TRBJ2-7
D: NA
size: NA

DNA: TGTGCCATCAGTGACCGAGGTGATGGGGCCAACGTCCTGACTTTC
CDR3: CAISDRGDGANVLTF
V: TRBV10-3
J: TRBJ2-6
D: NA
size: NA

DNA: TGTGCCAGCAGGGAAGTAGGCTCTGGGGCCAACGTCCTGACTTTC
CDR3: CASREVGSGANVLTF
V: TRBV28
J: TRBJ2-6
D: NA
size: NA

DNA: TGTGCCAGCAGCAAAGGAGGGGGCGCGTACGAGCAGTACTTC
CDR3: CASSKGGGAYEQYF
V: TRBV21-1
J: TRBJ2-7
D: NA
size: NA

DNA: TGTGCCAGCAGTTCGAACTGGGGAAACACCATATATTTT
CDR3: CASSSNWGNTIYF
V: TRBV9
J: TRBJ1-3
D: NA
size: NA

DNA: TGTGCCTGGAGCCGTCTAGCGGGAGTAGCAGATACGCAGTATTTT
CDR3: CAWSRLAGVADTQYF
V: TRBV30
J: TRBJ2-3
D: TRBD2
size: NA

DNA: TGTGCCAGCAGCCAAAGCCAGGGGGCCTATTCACCCCTCCACTTT
CDR3: CASSQSQGAYSPLHF
V: TRBV3-1/TRBV3-2
J: TRBJ1-6
D: TRBD1
size: NA

DNA: TGTGCCAGTACTTTCAACAATCAGCCCCAGCATTTT
CDR3: CASTFNNQPQHF
V: TRBV28
J: TRBJ1-5
D: NA
size: NA

DNA: TGTGCCACCAGTGAGCAGGGCAATGGCTACACCTTC
CDR3: CATSEQGNGYTF
V: TRBV24-1
J: TRBJ1-2
D: NA
size: NA